One sample yielded the 5 T cell receptor beta chains listed below, sequenced in a study of T cell repertoires in cytomegalovirus infection. From the reads, TCRdb called clonotypes with MiXCR, one entry per CDR3 protein. The table includes 300,000 to 400,000 distinct CDR3 sequences, roughly 20% detected once. Sequencing used PBMCs. The source of these receptors is a human donor in good health (CMV status not recorded). Some clones in this sample may be carry-over from other donors' samples.

The chain uses TRBV10-2 and TRBJ2-7; no firm D call. Trimming stripped 4 bases from V and 8 bases from J, with 15 bases between. The CDR3 is 13 amino acids. Germline V lookup: CDR1 WSHSY, CDR2 SAAADI. The CDR3 DNA reads as TGCGCCAGCAGTGGTGGGGATGGTTATCAGCAGTACTTC. This codes for CASSGGDGYQQYF.

The rearrangement links TRBV5-1 to TRBJ1-1; unclear D gene. V lost 0 bases and J lost 7, with 7 bases in between. CDR3 length equals 12 residues. CDR1 is SGHRS, CDR2 YFSETQ, per germline. CDR3 bases: TGCGCCAGCAGCTTGGGGCAGTATGAAGCTTTCTTT. Protein product: CASSLGQYEAFF.

The chain employs TRBV20-1 and TRBJ2-7; 8 bases line up with TRBD1. This CDR3 region has 14 residues. CDR1 is DFQATT and CDR2 is SNEGSKA in the germline V gene (reference sequence). Unmatched junction bases numbered 8, after V lost 6 bases and J lost 1 base. DNA of the CDR3: TGCAGTGCCGGACGACAGGGGAATTCCTACGAGCAGTACTTC. Protein sequence: CSAGRQGNSYEQYF.

This clonotype was seen a handful of times. The genes are TRBV6-1 and TRBJ2-4; no clear D gene. Germline CDR1 reads MNHNS; CDR2 reads SASEGT. The CDR3 totals 15 residues. The V and J ends lost 6 bases and 7 bases respectively, with 19 bases between them. CDR3 region: CASSPVDPGSNIQYF. The DNA for the CDR3 is TGTGCCAGCAGCCCAGTAGACCCGGGTAGTAACATTCAGTACTTC.

This clonotype has a handful of counts. This chain connects TRBV7-2 to TRBJ2-7, with a possible D match to TRBD2 (7 bases). Germline V lookup: CDR1 SGHTA, CDR2 FQGNSA. V was cut by 5 bases and J by 3 bases, with 17 bases left in between. This CDR3 is 15 amino acids long. This chain's CDR3 is CASSIRGAGVYEQYF. In DNA form, the CDR3 reads TGTGCCAGCAGCATAAGGGGGGCGGGGGTCTACGAGCAGTACTTC. The full variable domain, rest sourced from reference TRBV7-2 and TRBJ2-7, is GAGVSQSPSNKVTEKGKDVELRCDPISGHTALYWYRQSLGQGLEFLIYFQGNSAPDKSGLPSDRFSAERTGGSVSTLTIQRTQQEDSAVYLCASSIRGAGVYEQYFGPGTRLTVT.